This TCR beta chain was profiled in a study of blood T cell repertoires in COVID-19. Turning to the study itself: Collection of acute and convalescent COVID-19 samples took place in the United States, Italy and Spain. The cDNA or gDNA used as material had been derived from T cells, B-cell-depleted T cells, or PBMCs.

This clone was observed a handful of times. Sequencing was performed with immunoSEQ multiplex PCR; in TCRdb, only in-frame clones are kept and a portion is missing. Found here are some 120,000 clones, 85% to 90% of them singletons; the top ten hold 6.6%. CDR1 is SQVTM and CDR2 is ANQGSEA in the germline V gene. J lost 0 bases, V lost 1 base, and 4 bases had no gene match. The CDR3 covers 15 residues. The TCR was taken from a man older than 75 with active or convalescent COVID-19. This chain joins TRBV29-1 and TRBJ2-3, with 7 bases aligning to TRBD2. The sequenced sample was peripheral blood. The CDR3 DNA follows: TGCAGCGTTGAAGGGTCTAGCGGAAGCACAGATACGCAGTATTTT. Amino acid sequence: CSVEGSSGSTDTQYF.